This TCR beta chain was documented in a study of CD8 T cells in Susac syndrome. About the research overall: Sequenced Susac syndrome patients included over 5 with active disease and under ten who were in remission.

TCR beta sequencing covered blood CD8+ and CD4+ T cells. Under recently defined diagnostic criteria, the patients with Susac syndrome qualified as having definite or probable disease. TEMRA cells were FACS-enriched and CD8+ and CD4+ T cells negatively isolated. This CDR3 has 17 amino acids. Germline-derived CDR1 and CDR2 are SGHVS and FQNEAQ. Trimming took off 2 bases at V and 4 bases at J, with 18 bases between the two ends. The RNA, roughly 0.45 to 1 ug, was put through reverse transcription using random hexamers. TCRdb called the immunoSEQ multiplex PCR reads again in MiXCR, with one record for every CDR3 protein. The profile shows about 80,000 distinct CDR3 sequences, about 93% of them singletons.

The V and J genes are TRBV7-8 and TRBJ1-5; TRBD1 is a possible D gene (5 bases). Sequenced material: CD4+ T cells from PBMCs. This receptor was identified in a human donor with Susac syndrome. CDR3 nucleotides: TGTGCCAGCAGCTTACGGGACCCCAATTTATGGAATCAGCCCCAGCATTTT. Translating gives CASSLRDPNLWNQPQHF. Full variable domain (outside the CDR3, taken from reference TRBV7-8 and TRBJ1-5): GAGVSQSPRYKVAKRGQDVALRCDPISGHVSLFWYQQALGQGPEFLTYFQNEAQLDKSGLPSDRFFAERPEGSVSTLKIQRTQQEDSAVYLCASSLRDPNLWNQPQHFGDGTRLSIL.